The rows below give T cell receptor beta chains drawn from one sample of a study of PD-1 blockade in classical Hodgkin lymphoma. The protocol was immunoSEQ multiplex PCR, while the TCRdb copy is restricted to in-frame clones and leaves out a portion. The data contain tens of thousands of clones, approximately 80% of them singletons. The source was peripheral blood mononuclear cells (PBMCs), collected before the fourth cycle of nivolumab. The origin of the receptors is a human donor with classical Hodgkin lymphoma. The CDR3 runs from the conserved cysteine through the conserved F or W. D genes are given only for firm matches. Clone size is not always given. Where it is, it says once, few, many or a class for expanded clones.

>TRBJ2-1|once|TRBV7-8|.
CASSSRRTGLIAGRFF
TGTGCCAGCAGCTCCCGACGGACAGGCCTGATAGCGGGACGGTTCTTC
>TRBJ2-7|.|TRBV5-1|.
CASSSGASEQYF
TGCGCCAGCAGCTCCGGGGCCAGCGAGCAGTACTTC
>TRBJ2-1|once|TRBV5-1|.
CASSLDSRTNEQFF
TGCGCCAGCAGCTTGGATAGCCGGACAAATGAGCAGTTCTTC
>TRBJ2-7|.|TRBV7-9|TRBD2
CASSFLAGAGSYEQYF
TGTGCCAGCAGCTTCCTAGCGGGGGCAGGCTCCTACGAGCAGTACTTC
>TRBJ2-7|.|TRBV28|.
CASSKTESSSSYEQYF
TGTGCCAGCAGTAAGACTGAGTCGTCTAGCTCCTACGAGCAGTACTTC
>TRBJ2-1|few|TRBV6-5|TRBD2
CASSVAGGIHEQFF
TGTGCCAGCAGCGTAGCGGGAGGTATACATGAGCAGTTCTTC
>TRBJ2-4|once|TRBV25-1|TRBD2
CASSEAQGRRGVIQYF
TGTGCCAGCAGTGAAGCCCAAGGTCGGCGGGGGGTTATTCAGTACTTC
>TRBJ1-5|few|TRBV6-1|.
CASSQWLNSNQPQHF
TGTGCCAGCAGTCAGTGGCTAAATAGCAATCAGCCCCAGCATTTT
>TRBJ1-1|.|TRBV28|.
CASSSTVNTEAFF
TGTGCCAGCAGTTCCACAGTGAACACTGAAGCTTTCTTT
>TRBJ2-3|.|TRBV9|TRBD2
CASSPRRTSLGDTQYF
TGTGCCAGCAGCCCCCGACGGACTAGCCTTGGAGATACGCAGTATTTT
>TRBJ1-6|.|TRBV5-1|.
CASSLAGGPNSPLHF
TGCGCCAGCAGCTTGGCTGGGGGGCCTAATTCACCCCTCCACTTT
>TRBJ2-3|.|TRBV9|TRBD2
CASSVVIAGDWDTQYF
TGTGCCAGCAGCGTAGTGATAGCGGGAGACTGGGACACGCAGTATTTT
>TRBJ2-5|large|TRBV11-2|.
CASSLVGNPRETQYF
TGTGCCAGCAGCTTAGTAGGGAACCCAAGGGAGACCCAGTACTTC
>TRBJ2-2|once|TRBV7-3|.
CASSLRGGTGELFF
TGTGCCAGCAGCTTACGGGGAGGCACCGGGGAGCTGTTTTTT
>TRBJ1-1|.|TRBV2|TRBD1
CASTTGVNTEAFF
TGTGCCAGCACAACAGGGGTGAACACTGAAGCTTTCTTT
>TRBJ1-1|.|TRBV7-9|.
CASSLVAEAFF
TGTGCCAGCAGCTTAGTCGCTGAAGCTTTCTTT
>TRBJ2-7|.|TRBV29-1|.
CSVWEFPPYEQYF
TGCAGCGTGTGGGAATTCCCCCCTTACGAGCAGTACTTC
>TRBJ1-2|.|TRBV6-5|.
CASSYSAGAGYYGYTF
TGTGCCAGCAGTTACTCAGCGGGAGCGGGCTACTATGGCTACACCTTC
>TRBJ2-7|.|TRBV18|TRBD2
CASSRGGTSGYEQYF
TGTGCCAGCTCACGCGGCGGGACTAGCGGCTACGAGCAGTACTTC
>TRBJ2-5|many|TRBV21-1|.
CASSKAGETQYF
TGTGCCAGCAGCAAAGCTGGGGAGACCCAGTACTTC
>TRBJ2-3|.|TRBV2|.
CASSETDTQYF
TGTGCCAGCAGTGAGACGGATACGCAGTATTTT
>TRBJ2-3|.|TRBV7-2|TRBD2
CASSLASLPTSTRDTQYF
TGTGCCAGCAGCTTAGCCTCCTTACCGACTAGCACCAGAGATACGCAGTATTTT
>TRBJ1-6|few|TRBV5-1|.
CASSFEGRNSPLHF
TGCGCCAGCAGCTTCGAGGGGCGTAATTCACCCCTCCACTTT
>TRBJ2-3|.|TRBV4-1|.
CASSHFSGQDTQYF
TGCGCCAGCAGCCACTTTAGTGGTCAAGATACGCAGTATTTT
>TRBJ2-1|.|TRBV11-2|.
CASTSPGTGAYNEQFF
TGTGCCAGCACCTCACCTGGGACGGGTGCCTACAATGAGCAGTTCTTC
>TRBJ1-1|.|TRBV28|.
CASSRPRQVPTEAFF
TGTGCCAGCAGCCGACCTAGACAGGTACCCACTGAAGCTTTCTTT
>TRBJ1-2|.|TRBV6-5|.
CASSSSERGYGYTF
TGTGCCAGCAGTTCCTCTGAGCGGGGATATGGCTACACCTTC
>TRBJ2-5|.|TRBV10-1|.
CASSAASGETQYF
TGCGCCAGCAGTGCGGCTTCTGGGGAGACCCAGTACTTC
>TRBJ2-3|.|TRBV7-9|.
CASSRRDGSLTDTQYF
TGTGCCAGCAGCCGAAGGGACGGATCCCTCACAGATACGCAGTATTTT
>TRBJ2-3|.|TRBV9|TRBD2
CASSGGLAEDTQYF
TGTGCCAGCAGCGGGGGACTAGCGGAGGATACGCAGTATTTT
>TRBJ2-5|.|TRBV9|TRBD1
CASSMGQGGTQYF
TGTGCCAGCAGCATGGGACAGGGGGGGACCCAGTACTTC
>TRBJ1-1|.|TRBV5-1|.
CASSLMQGEAFF
TGCGCCAGCAGCTTGATGCAGGGGGAAGCTTTCTTT
>TRBJ1-2|.|TRBV6-6|.
CASSLSWGYTF
TGTGCCAGCAGCCTTTCTTGGGGCTACACCTTC
>TRBJ1-2|.|TRBV4-1|.
CASSQAQGSQPYGHTF
TGCGCCAGCAGCCAAGCCCAGGGGTCACAACCTTATGGCCACACCTTC
>TRBJ1-6|.|TRBV5-5|.
CASSFRGGTPLHF
TGTGCCAGCAGCTTCCGAGGCGGGACACCCCTCCACTTT
>TRBJ1-2|.|TRBV5-1|TRBD1
CASSRGDRDYGYTF
TGCGCCAGCAGCCGGGGGGACAGAGACTATGGCTACACCTTC
>TRBJ1-5|.|TRBV4-2|TRBD1
CASSQDRGQGGQPQHF
TGTGCCAGCAGCCAAGATAGGGGACAGGGAGGTCAGCCCCAGCATTTT
>TRBJ2-7|.|TRBV4-2|.
CASSLLETDITYEQYF
TGTGCCAGCAGCCTCCTGGAGACGGACATAACCTACGAGCAGTACTTC
>TRBJ2-2|once|TRBV9|.
CASSVDMNGITGELFF
TGTGCCAGCAGCGTAGATATGAACGGCATCACCGGGGAGCTGTTTTTT
>TRBJ2-6|.|TRBV30|.
CAWSWAGSGANVLTF
TGTGCCTGGAGTTGGGCAGGCTCTGGGGCCAACGTCCTGACTTTC
>TRBJ1-5|.|TRBV30|.
CAFQRGSNQPQHF
TGTGCCTTTCAAAGGGGCTCCAATCAGCCCCAGCATTTT
>TRBJ1-5|.|TRBV19|.
CASHQTATGLRNQPQHF
TGTGCCAGCCACCAAACGGCGACCGGGTTGAGAAATCAGCCCCAGCATTTT
>TRBJ2-5|.|TRBV19|TRBD1
CASSVDRGPQYF
TGTGCCAGTAGTGTGGACAGGGGCCCCCAGTACTTC